This T cell receptor (beta chain) was recorded in a study of control samples from healthy donors and cancer patients. Only in-frame clones appear in the TCRdb table, and some are missing; sequencing was by immunoSEQ multiplex PCR. The repertoire includes 120,000 to 150,000 clones, over 85% of them detected once, and 4.5% to 6% sits in the top ten. To note about this clone: The sample contains more than one DNA sequence encoding this CDR3.

The sequencing sample was made of blood. The sequence came from a man between 18 and 35 years old in good health.

The CDR3 spells CASSLGYEQFF. DNA of the CDR3: TGCGCCAGCAGCTTGGGCTACGAGCAGTTCTTC. The rearrangement uses TRBV5-1 and TRBJ2-1, with D unresolved. The CDR3 length is 11 residues. Germline CDR1 is SGHRS and CDR2 is YFSETQ. V shed 0 bases and J shed 10 bases, with 5 bases lying between them.